This T cell receptor (beta chain) originates from a study of cytomegalovirus exposure and HLA in healthy donors (dated by TCRdb to between 2016 and 2019). About the full investigation: An earlier analysis of approximately 590 of the donors reported 250 to 350 Gb of sequence data and some 120 million unique TCR beta sequences from 150 million to 200 million T cells. An early release that covered roughly 600 HLA-typed donors contained around 300 gigabases of sequencing data and 80 million or so unique TCR sequences. The genetic ancestry cluster associated with self-reported Caucasian donors included 70% to 85% of the roughly 390 genotyped donors. The study aimed to test whether cataloging public T cell receptors could reveal signatures of past pathogen exposure. The study used immunosequencing to profile the T cell repertoires of 666 subjects and linked those repertoires to cytomegalovirus serostatus. In addition to the first cohort of 650 to 800 subjects, a separate validation cohort of 120 different subjects was used. The study combined high-throughput TCR immunosequencing, statistical association of individual TCRs with disease status, and machine learning to predict cytomegalovirus infection status. A later analysis re-examined previously published TCR beta repertoires from about 670 donors and added high-resolution HLA genotyping to investigate patterns of TCR occurrence. In the later analysis, no new phenotypic data were used to find candidate immune exposures; instead, reliance was placed on TCR beta sequences and their occurrence across donors. An earlier analysis of 450 to 750 of the donors used high-throughput TCR beta sequencing to judge whether each TCR beta V gene segment behaved as functional or pseudogenic. Donor age, sex, ethnicity and CMV serostatus were collected together with the repertoire data. A later genetic analysis used genome-wide SNP genotypes for about three fifths of the roughly 700 donors, treating that subset as a discovery cohort. All discovery cohort repertoires had been generated using a single sequencing platform. HLA typing covered class I and class II loci at four-digit resolution. The number of typed donors differed by locus: roughly 620-630 for A, B, C, DRB1 and DQB1; approximately 530 for DQA1; fewer than 610 for DPA1; and roughly 470 for DPB1. A handful of DR-DQ haplotypes were handled as single units for association and clustering because linkage in the cohort was strong. Among around 400 genotyped donors of the cohort, an average of about 240,000 unique TCR beta nucleotide sequences were sequenced per donor, roughly 20% of them non-productive.

According to the germline V gene, CDR1 reads SGDLS and CDR2 reads YYNGEE. From the cysteine up to the phenylalanine, the CDR3 has a length of 13 residues. Kept here is only the CDR3 DNA, which spans 39 bases and is read in frame from base 1. V is pruned by 7 bases and J by 4 bases, leaving 4 bases of the junction without a gene match. Points the paper makes about the study in general: Correlated functional status among segregating V segments might reflect linkage disequilibrium, but an unknown experimental factor could not be ruled out. HLA typing was unavailable for some donors at each locus, so association tests used only the typed subset. A later analysis found that most CMV-associated TCR beta chains appeared HLA-restricted, with HLA associations seemingly driven largely by CMV exposure. Sequencing depth was assumed to be roughly uniform across donors in the presence/absence analyses, though that assumption may not hold. The cohort was sequenced for TCR beta chains only, and without alpha or paired-chain data the features that could be detected were limited. Some IMGT-functional V segments, including TRBV6-2 and TRBV6-3, could not be distinguished by the 87-base-pair reads and were therefore excluded. A further reported finding was that TCR beta sequences accurately predicted the HLA-A and HLA-B alleles for most subjects in the first cohort. According to a later analysis, TCR association rates differed among HLA loci, with DRB1 alleles showing the most associated TCRs and HLA-C alleles showing the fewest. When HLA alleles, especially DR and DQ, strongly co-occurred, attributing TCR associations to individual alleles was difficult. An association between a missense DCLRE1C variant and V-gene and J-gene trimming of TCR beta chains was found in a later genetic analysis and replicated in an independent cohort. Because counts were too low, seventeen rarely observed V segments, including chromosome 9 orphons, were left out of the earlier analysis of some 640 of the donors. It was suggested by the authors that the approach could potentially be generalized to other disease states and immunological phenotypes. A total of 164 TCR beta chains were listed by the study as associated with cytomegalovirus. A few of the identified cytomegalovirus-associated TCR beta chains were confirmed in vitro to be specific for cytomegalovirus antigens. In a later analysis, 15,000 to 20,000 TCR beta sequences were associated with specific HLA alleles at a false discovery rate of 0.05. According to a later genetic analysis, donors in an Asian-associated ancestry cluster had fewer N-insertions in productive TCRs than the approximately 690-donor mean. Compared with equally common non-associated chains, HLA-associated TCR beta chains in a later analysis were more clonally expanded and had lower generation probabilities. Several of the top co-occurrence clusters appeared to be linked to parvovirus B19, influenza, CMV and Epstein-Barr virus, according to a later analysis. A cluster of highly shared sequence variants was judged likely to be a technical artifact of the sequencing pipeline. An earlier analysis of 587 of the donors showed that most TCR beta V segments appeared in productive rearrangements either about 90% or about 30% of the time, which broadly matched IMGT annotations. Cytomegalovirus status was reported to be diagnosed by the classifier with high specificity and sensitivity in both the original and validation cohorts. Most TCR sequences were observed very rarely across donors, whereas some public TCRs were present in many individuals. The only immune exposure information available for the cohort was CMV serostatus.

Library generation was performed with the immunoSEQ multiplex PCR assay. A mixture of 60 forward primers for TCR Vbeta segments and 13 reverse primers for TCR Jbeta segments was used in the multiplex PCR. A multiplex PCR assay on genomic DNA amplified the CDR3 region of rearranged TCR beta genes. On the Illumina HiSeq System, the amplified TCR beta libraries were sequenced as 87-base-pair reads. The source study handled its data this way. A later analysis tallied roughly 78 million unique TCR beta chains across the roughly 610 repertoires, and roughly 11 million of those chains were shared by two or more donors. Raw reads were error-corrected and collapsed into unique sequences with a nearest-neighbor algorithm that merged closely related sequences to remove PCR and sequencing errors. Alignment of CDR3 sequences to IMGT reference sequences was used to assign V, D and J gene segments. For a sequence to be retained, at least a six-nucleotide match to both a V gene segment and a J gene segment was required. Rearrangements were called productive when the CDR3 lacked stop codons and stayed in frame with V and J; all others were non-productive. Following IMGT convention, CDR3 was defined as the stretch from the second conserved V-encoded cysteine to the conserved J-encoded phenylalanine. The earlier analysis of approximately 500 of the donors excluded sequences that lacked an unambiguous match to a single V gene segment. In an earlier analysis of 587 of the donors, V segments were called functional above 56.7% productive rearrangements and were called segregating when the between-donor standard deviation exceeded 5%. To diagnose cytomegalovirus status from the catalog of TCR beta chain sequences, a statistical classification framework was built. In a later analysis, V and J genes were assigned by comparing TCR nucleotide sequences against IMGT/GENE-DB human TR gene sequences. In a later analysis, CDR3 sequences and most-parsimonious VDJ recombination scenarios were assigned using the TCRdist pipeline. A later analysis defined each TCR beta chain by its CDR3 amino acid sequence plus V-gene family, and excluded reads lacking a unique V-gene family. To address suspected cross-contamination and a sequencing artifact, a later analysis removed around 590 highly shared, low-generation-probability nucleotide sequences. In a later analysis, a clonal expansion index was calculated for each public chain from normalized within-repertoire ranks of inferred template counts. Generation probabilities in a later analysis came from a VDJ recombination model fitted to out-of-frame rearrangements, and those results were checked against IGoR. Hypergeometric tests were used in a later analysis to score TCR-TCR, TCR-HLA and TCR-CMV co-occurrence, with a repertoire-size bias correction applied to the TCR pairs. In a later analysis, false discovery rates were estimated by permuting HLA or CMV assignments 20 times. In a later analysis, co-occurring TCRs were grouped using DBSCAN, with TCRdist sequence similarity added in when clustering inside HLA-allele-positive subsets. Co-occurrence clustering excluded repertoires with fewer than 30,000 or more than 120,000 public chains, plus five with anomalous nucleotide sharing. TCRdb stores this immuneACCESS table with in-frame sequences only. Part of the clones is absent; in the studies checked, under half of the shortfall reflects unresolved V genes, and no reason is known for the rest. V and J calls and clone size follow that table, whereas D and trimming were derived from the DNA. Within this sample are 150,000 to 200,000 clones, with approximately 79% of them counted one time only. Jointly, the top ten make up over 11% of the sample.

The cohort was made up of 500 to 850 healthy bone marrow donors. At the time of sampling, all cohort members were nominally healthy, though unrecorded immune exposures were likely present. The donor tested CMV seropositive, placing the donor among the roughly 300 seropositive members of the cohort. Every donor gave a peripheral blood sample, and the peripheral blood mononuclear cells from that sample were used for TCR beta sequencing. The Qiagen DNeasy Blood Extraction Kit was used to extract genomic DNA from the blood cell samples. To note about this clone: Its specific antigen is unknown. No base quality values were provided; no much bigger clone lies one nucleotide off.

The sample was PBMCs. The receptor comes from a man aged 50 to 60 in good health and CMV-seropositive. The sequence joins TRBV9 to TRBJ1-1; 10 junctional bases match TRBD1. The DNA is TGTGCCAGCGGGGGACAGGGGAGCACTGAAGCTTTCTTT. Translation gives CASGGQGSTEAFF.